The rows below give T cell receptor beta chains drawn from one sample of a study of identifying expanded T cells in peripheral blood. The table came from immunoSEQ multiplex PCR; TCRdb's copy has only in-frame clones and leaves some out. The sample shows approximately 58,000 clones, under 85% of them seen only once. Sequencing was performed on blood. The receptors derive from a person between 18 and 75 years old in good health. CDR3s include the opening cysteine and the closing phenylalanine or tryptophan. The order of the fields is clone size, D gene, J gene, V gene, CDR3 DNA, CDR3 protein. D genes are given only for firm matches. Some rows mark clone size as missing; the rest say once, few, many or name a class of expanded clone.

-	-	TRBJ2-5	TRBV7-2	TGTGCCAGCAGCTTAGGTGGAGGGGGGACCCAGTACTTC	CASSLGGGGTQYF
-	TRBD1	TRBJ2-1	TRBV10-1	TGCGCCAGCACCGAACATGTGGCAGGGGGCAAAAATGAGCAGTTCTTC	CASTEHVAGGKNEQFF
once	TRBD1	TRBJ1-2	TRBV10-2	TGCGCCAGCGGGACAGGGTCGGCCTATGGCTACACCTTC	CASGTGSAYGYTF
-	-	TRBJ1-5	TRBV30	TGTGCCTGGAGTGCTCAGGGGAATCAGCCCCAGCATTTT	CAWSAQGNQPQHF
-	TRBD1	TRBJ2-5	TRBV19	TGTGCCAGTAGTGTCAACAGGGGGCTAGAGACCCAGTACTTC	CASSVNRGLETQYF
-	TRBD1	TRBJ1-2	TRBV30	TGTGCCTGGAGTTCTCGGACAGGGTCCGGCTACACCTTC	CAWSSRTGSGYTF
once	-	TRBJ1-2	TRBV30	TGTGCCTGGAGCAAAGGAGCACAGAGCCCCGGCTACACCTTC	CAWSKGAQSPGYTF
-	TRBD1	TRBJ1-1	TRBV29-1	TGCAGCGTTAGGGGGAGACAGGGTGAAACTCAGAACACTGAAGCTTTCTTT	CSVRGRQGETQNTEAFF
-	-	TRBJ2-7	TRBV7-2	TGTGCCAGCAGCTCCTACCCGGGGCCCTACGAGCAGTACTTC	CASSSYPGPYEQYF
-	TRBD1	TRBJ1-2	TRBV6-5	TGTGCCAGCAGGGGGACAGGGTCTAACTATGGCTACACCTTC	CASRGTGSNYGYTF
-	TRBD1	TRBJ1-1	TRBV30	TGTGCCTCGTGGACAGGGCCCATGAACACTGAAGCTTTCTTT	CASWTGPMNTEAFF
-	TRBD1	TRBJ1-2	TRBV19	TGTGCCACAGGGAGGGGGCCCTATGGCTACACCTTC	CATGRGPYGYTF
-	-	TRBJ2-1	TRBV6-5	TGTGCCAGCAGTTCTAGGAGGGAGCAGTTCTTC	CASSSRREQFF
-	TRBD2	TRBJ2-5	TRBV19	TGTGCCAGTAGTAATGGACTAGCGGGGGCGTACCAAGAGACCCAGTACTTC	CASSNGLAGAYQETQYF
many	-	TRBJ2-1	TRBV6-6	TGTGCCAGCTCCAGAGACTCCTACAATGAGCAGTTCTTC	CASSRDSYNEQFF
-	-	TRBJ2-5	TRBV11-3	TGTGCCAGCAGCCCAAACGGGGGGCCCGGGACCCAGTACTTC	CASSPNGGPGTQYF
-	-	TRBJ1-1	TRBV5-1	TGCGCCAGCAGCTTGGCCGGCCAAGGGAACACTGAAGCTTTCTTT	CASSLAGQGNTEAFF
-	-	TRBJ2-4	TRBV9	TGTGCCAGCAGCGGAACCTCGGGGGCGGGGAACATTCAGTACTTC	CASSGTSGAGNIQYF
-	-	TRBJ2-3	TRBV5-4	TGTGCCAGGGCCAAAACCCCCTCAGATACGCAGTATTTT	CARAKTPSDTQYF
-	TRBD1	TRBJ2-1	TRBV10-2	TGCGCCAGCAGTGGAGACGGAGGGACAGGGACTAACAATGAGCAGTTCTTC	CASSGDGGTGTNNEQFF
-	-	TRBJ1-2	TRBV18	TGTGCCAGCTCACCACCGGGTCGCGATAGGGATAACTATGGCTACACCTTC	CASSPPGRDRDNYGYTF
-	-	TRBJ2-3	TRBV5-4	TGTGCCAGCAGCTTGGGGGCAAGCACAGATACGCAGTATTTT	CASSLGASTDTQYF
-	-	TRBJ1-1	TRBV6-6	TGTGCCAGCAACAGATACACTGAAGCTTTCTTT	CASNRYTEAFF
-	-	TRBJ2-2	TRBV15	TGTGCCACCAGCAGTAGTGGCGGGGAGCTGTTTTTT	CATSSSGGELFF
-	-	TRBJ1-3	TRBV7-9	TGTGCCAGCAGCTTTGATAACACCATATATTTT	CASSFDNTIYF
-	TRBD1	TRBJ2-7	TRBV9	TGTGCCAGCAGCGTAGCGCCAGGGGGCAAGAACGAGCAGTACTTC	CASSVAPGGKNEQYF
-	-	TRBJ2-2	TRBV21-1	TGTGCCAGCAGCCCGGAGATTGGGCAGGTGTCGCGCGGGGAGCTGTTTTTT	CASSPEIGQVSRGELFF
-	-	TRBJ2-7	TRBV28	TGTGCCAGCAGTTTCCCCTTCTACGAGCAGTACTTC	CASSFPFYEQYF
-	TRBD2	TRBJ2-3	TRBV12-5	TGTGCTAGTGGTTTGGACTGGGGGGGTACGCAGTATTTT	CASGLDWGGTQYF
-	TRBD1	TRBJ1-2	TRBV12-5	TGTGCTAGTGGCGACAGGGAGCTCTATGGCTACACCTTC	CASGDRELYGYTF
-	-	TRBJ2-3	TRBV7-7	TGTGCCAGCAGCTTAGATCCAGAAACAGATACGCAGTATTTT	CASSLDPETDTQYF
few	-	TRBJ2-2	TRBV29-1	TGCAGCGTTGCGAGGGGGACCGGGGAGCTGTTTTTT	CSVARGTGELFF
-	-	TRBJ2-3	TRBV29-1	TGCAGCGTTGATGGTCAAGGGGGTTTTGTCACGCAGTATTTT	CSVDGQGGFVTQYF
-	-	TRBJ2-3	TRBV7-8	TGTGCCAGCAGCTCGGGACTTAACACAGATACGCAGTATTTT	CASSSGLNTDTQYF
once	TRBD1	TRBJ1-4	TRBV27	TGTGCCAGCAGTTCAATACAACAGGGGAATAATGAAAAACTGTTTTTT	CASSSIQQGNNEKLFF
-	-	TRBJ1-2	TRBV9	TGTGCCAGCAGCGCGGCGACGAGGGGAGCTAACTATGGCTACACCTTC	CASSAATRGANYGYTF
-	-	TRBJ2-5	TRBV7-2	TGTGCCAGCAGCTATCGACCTACAGGGGAGACCCAGTACTTC	CASSYRPTGETQYF
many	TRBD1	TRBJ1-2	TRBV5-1	TGCGCCAGCAGCTCTCCTAACAGGGGACGTGGAACGAACTATGGCTACACCTTC	CASSSPNRGRGTNYGYTF
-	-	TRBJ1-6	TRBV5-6	TGTGCCAGCAGCCTAGACAGTACCCGATCTAATTCACCCCTCCACTTT	CASSLDSTRSNSPLHF
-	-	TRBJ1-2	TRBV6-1	TGTGCCAGCAGCCTAGAACGGAGGAGCTATGGCTACACCTTC	CASSLERRSYGYTF
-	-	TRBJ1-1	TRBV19	TGTGCCAGTAGCCCATGGGGGCAGTCGAACACTGAAGCTTTCTTT	CASSPWGQSNTEAFF
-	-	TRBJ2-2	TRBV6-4	TGTGCCAGCAGTGACTCACGGGGGGCGCCGAACACCGGGGAGCTGTTTTTT	CASSDSRGAPNTGELFF
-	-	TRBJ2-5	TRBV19	TGTGCCAGTAGTGTGGTGGGTGAGACCCAGTACTTC	CASSVVGETQYF
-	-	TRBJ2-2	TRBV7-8	TGTGCCAGCAGCATTCTCACCGGGGAGCTGTTTTTT	CASSILTGELFF
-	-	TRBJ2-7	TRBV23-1	TGCGCCAGCTCAGGAAGTACCTACGAGCAGTACTTC	CASSGSTYEQYF
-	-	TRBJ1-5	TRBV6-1	TGTGCCACATTAGAGGTGCCCTATAGCAATCAGCCCCAGCATTTT	CATLEVPYSNQPQHF
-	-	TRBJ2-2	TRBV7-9	TGTGCCAGCAGCGGTAGCGGCAAGACCGGGGAGCTGTTTTTT	CASSGSGKTGELFF
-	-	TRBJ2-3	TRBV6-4	TGTGCCAGCAGTGCCTCCCGGAGCACAGATACGCAGTATTTT	CASSASRSTDTQYF